Presented here are 28 T cell receptor beta chains from one specimen sequenced in a study of blood T cell repertoires in COVID-19. Here immunoSEQ multiplex PCR was the method, and the copy in TCRdb shows in-frame clones only, minus some. The sample holds roughly 150,000 clones, around 85% seen once. Sample: peripheral blood. All receptors come from a human donor in a cohort sampled during active COVID-19.

V is TRBV30 and J is TRBJ2-1; D gene ambiguous. Trimming took 0 bases from V and 6 from J, leaving 15 bases between them. The CDR3 runs 15 residues. Germline lookup yields CDR1 GTSNPN and CDR2 SVGIG (reference sequence). CDR3 DNA sequence: TGTGCCTGGAGTGTAATAGCTACCTCTGCCAATGAGCAGTTCTTC. It is translated as CAWSVIATSANEQFF.

This chain connects TRBV7-2 to TRBJ1-5; TRBD1 matches 7 bases. V trimming: 1 base; J trimming: 7 bases; junction bases outside the gene matches: 7. Germline V gene lookup returns CDR1 SGHTA and CDR2 FQGNSA. The CDR3 contains 15 residues. The CDR3 DNA sequence: TGTGCCAGCAGCTTAGGGCAGGGGGAAGCCCAGCCCCAGCATTTT. Protein: CASSLGQGEAQPQHF. The full variable domain, rest sourced from reference TRBV7-2 and TRBJ1-5, is GAGVSQSPSNKVTEKGKDVELRCDPISGHTALYWYRQSLGQGLEFLIYFQGNSAPDKSGLPSDRFSAERTGGSVSTLTIQRTQQEDSAVYLCASSLGQGEAQPQHFGDGTRLSIL.

The chain recombines TRBV6-6 with TRBJ2-7, with 10 bases aligning to TRBD1. CDR1 and CDR2 from the germline V gene are MNHNY and SVGAGI (reference sequence). This CDR3 is built from 15 residues. V was clipped by 2 bases and J by 6 bases; unmatched bases: 7. The CDR3 sequence: CASSYPGQGSTEQYF. CDR3 nucleotide sequence: TGTGCCAGCAGTTACCCGGGACAGGGGTCCACCGAGCAGTACTTC.

This clone was found once. The chain links TRBV30 to TRBJ1-2; 7 bases fit TRBD1. Trimming removed 4 bases from V and 6 bases from J; junction bases left unmatched: 17. The germline gives CDR1 GTSNPN, CDR2 SVGIG (reference sequence). This CDR3 contains 16 residues. As DNA, the CDR3 is TGTGCCTGGAAGGACCCCTATCCGACAGGGTCCGATGGCTACACCTTC. It yields the protein CAWKDPYPTGSDGYTF.

The chain links TRBV6-2 or TRBV6-3 to TRBJ2-5, with D perhaps TRBD2 (7 bases). The germline V gene has CDR1 MNHEY and CDR2 SVGEGT. The CDR3 runs to 16 residues. V was pared by 2 bases and J by 4 bases, with 17 bases between. The CDR3 bases are TGTGCCAGCAGTTACCTGGTGGGGGGGCTGCGAGAGACCCAGTACTTC. As protein: CASSYLVGGLRETQYF.

The chain carries TRBV30 and TRBJ1-2; weak D call: TRBD1 (6 bases). The CDR3 length is 12 residues. The germline CDR1 and CDR2 sequences are GTSNPN and SVGIG (reference sequence). V shed 2 bases and J shed 4 bases, with 8 bases lying between them. The CDR3 region is CAWSPDSYGYTF. CDR3 nucleotides: TGTGCCTGGAGTCCGGACAGCTATGGCTACACCTTC.

This clone turned up a few times. The rearrangement links TRBV20-1 to TRBJ2-5; weak D call: TRBD2 (7 bases). Per the germline V gene, CDR1 is DFQATT and CDR2 is SNEGSKA (reference sequence). V was pared by 3 bases and J by 1 base, with 15 bases between. This CDR3 is 15 amino acids long. CDR3 region: CSASADSGTQETQYF. The DNA of the CDR3 is TGCAGTGCTAGTGCGGACAGCGGGACCCAAGAGACCCAGTACTTC.

This clone was seen only a few times. The V gene is TRBV5-4, the J gene TRBJ1-3; possibly TRBD1 for D (6 bases). V was cut by 10 bases and J by 0 bases, with 17 bases left in between. The germline CDR1 and CDR2 sequences are SGHNT and YYREEE (reference sequence). CDR3 length: 15 amino acids. The CDR3 spells CAFQDSLISGNTIYF. Here the CDR3 DNA reads TGTGCCTTTCAGGACAGCCTAATCTCTGGAAACACCATATATTTT.

The chain joins TRBV11-2 to TRBJ2-7; 8 bases are shared with TRBD2. V was clipped by 6 bases and J by 3 bases; unmatched bases: 10. The CDR3 has 15 amino acids. Germline V gene sequence: CDR1 SGHAT, CDR2 FQNNGV. The CDR3 DNA reads as TGTGCCAGCAGTCGTGTGGGGGGACTAGGCTACGAGCAGTACTTC. This codes for CASSRVGGLGYEQYF.

The chain employs TRBV2 and TRBJ1-2, with D possibly matching TRBD1 (5 bases). The CDR3 is made up of 13 amino acids. Germline CDR1 is SNHLY and CDR2 is FYNNEI. V lost 3 bases and J lost 6, with 11 bases in between. As DNA, the CDR3 is TGTGCCAGCAGTGAGTTGCCAGGGAATGGCTACACCTTC. This gives the protein CASSELPGNGYTF.

V and J are TRBV5-1 and TRBJ1-1, with TRBD1 identical over 9 bases. The CDR3 contains 14 residues. V lost 5 bases to trimming and J lost 11 bases; unmatched junction nucleotides: 13. The germline gives CDR1 SGHRS, CDR2 YFSETQ. The chain's CDR3 is CASRMTGGLSWAFF. CDR3 DNA sequence: TGCGCCAGCAGGATGACAGGGGGGCTCTCGTGGGCTTTCTTT.

The chain recombines TRBV19 with TRBJ2-7; 10 bases match TRBD1. Germline V lookup: CDR1 LNHDA, CDR2 SQIVND (reference sequence). V was pared by 8 bases and J by 2 bases, with 12 bases of the junction left unmatched. This CDR3 has 16 amino acids. The CDR3 DNA reads as TGTGCCAGTCATCATACCGGGACAGGGGACACCTACGAGCAGTACTTC. Translated, it gives CASHHTGTGDTYEQYF.

The V and J genes are TRBV6-1 and TRBJ2-7; the D is unclear. V was trimmed by 0 bases and J by 2 bases, leaving 5 bases between them. The CDR3 runs 13 residues. Germline values: CDR1 MNHNS, CDR2 SASEGT. In DNA form, the CDR3 reads TGTGCCAGCAGTGAAGCGGGCCCCTACGAGCAGTACTTC. It is translated as CASSEAGPYEQYF.

The chain joins TRBV27 to TRBJ2-7; 10 bases are shared with TRBD1. This CDR3 has 13 amino acids. Germline-derived CDR1 and CDR2 are MNHEY and SMNVEV (reference sequence). Trimming took 6 bases from V and 2 from J; bases not matched to a gene: 1. The DNA of the CDR3 is TGTGCCAGCAGGGGGACAGGGGCCTACGAGCAGTACTTC. Protein: CASRGTGAYEQYF.

The chain couples TRBV28 to TRBJ1-2, with a weak D call TRBD1 (5 bases). The V end was cut by 6 bases, the J end by 4 bases, with 15 bases between. The CDR3 has 14 amino acids. CDR1 is MDHEN and CDR2 is SYDVKM in the germline V gene. This CDR3 reads CASRPSRVLYGYTF. The CDR3 region has the DNA TGTGCCAGCAGACCCAGCAGGGTGCTCTATGGCTACACCTTC.

This chain links TRBV19 with TRBJ1-2, with 9 positions matching TRBD1. CDR3 size: 14 residues. CDR1 is LNHDA, CDR2 SQIVND, per germline (reference sequence). Losses at the gene ends were 4 bases for V and 5 bases for J; bases not matched to a gene: 5. The CDR3 nucleotides are TGTGCCAGTAGTAACCGGGACAGGGCTTATGGCTACACCTTC. It specifies CASSNRDRAYGYTF.

This clone was detected only once. J is TRBJ2-1 and V is TRBV28; 10 bases are a match to TRBD2. The CDR3 consists of 17 residues. Germline CDR1 and CDR2: MDHEN and SYDVKM. V shed 8 bases and J 2 bases; nucleotides not matched to a gene: 12. DNA of the CDR3: TGTGCCAGCCGAGATCCAGCGGGAGGGCCGCCCTACAATGAGCAGTTCTTC. Protein: CASRDPAGGPPYNEQFF.

The chain uses TRBV9 and TRBJ2-7; TRBD1 agrees at 11 bases. Losses at the gene ends were 3 bases for V and 6 bases for J; bases not matched to a gene: 5. Per germline, CDR1 SGDLS and CDR2 YYNGEE. This CDR3 spans 14 amino acids. CDR3 bases: TGTGCCAGCAGCGGAACCGGGACAGGGGGCGAGCAGTACTTC. Translation: CASSGTGTGGEQYF.

V is TRBV5-6 and J is TRBJ1-3; no reliable D call. Germline V gene data show CDR1 as SGHDT and CDR2 as YYEEEE. The V gene lost 2 bases and the J gene lost 0 bases, with 15 bases spanning the gap. The CDR3 spans 17 residues. CDR3 sequence reads: CASSFRIRPSSGNTIYF. The CDR3 nucleotides read TGTGCCAGCAGCTTTCGGATAAGGCCTAGCTCTGGAAACACCATATATTTT.

The CDR3: CASSQQGSNEQYF. As DNA, the CDR3 is TGTGCCAGCAGCCAACAGGGTTCGAACGAGCAGTACTTC. V usage is TRBV3-1 (or the pseudogene TRBV3-2) and J usage is TRBJ2-7; maybe TRBD1 (5 bases). The V end was cut by 2 bases, the J end by 5 bases, with 10 bases between. CDR3 size: 13 residues. Germline CDR1 LGHDT, CDR2 YNNKEL (reference sequence).

This chain connects TRBV5-6 to TRBJ2-3; 14 positions agree with TRBD2. With V trimmed by 3 bases and J by 5 bases, 2 bases remained unmatched. CDR1 is SGHDT and CDR2 is YYEEEE in the germline V gene. The CDR3 totals 15 residues. Here the CDR3 DNA reads TGTGCCAGCAGCTCCGGACTAGCGGGAGGAGATACGCAGTATTTT. Translated, it gives CASSSGLAGGDTQYF.

V gene TRBV30 combines with J gene TRBJ2-7, with D possibly matching TRBD1 (6 bases). Trimming shortened V by 5 bases and J by 3 bases, and 14 bases separated the two germline ends. CDR1 is GTSNPN, CDR2 SVGIG, per germline (reference sequence). CDR3 length: 13 residues. CDR3 in amino acids: CAWGPGQIYEQYF. As DNA, the CDR3 is TGTGCCTGGGGCCCCGGACAGATCTACGAGCAGTACTTC. Variable domain in full (rest from reference TRBV30 and TRBJ2-7): SQTIHQWPATLVQPVGSPLSLECTVEGTSNPNLYWYRQAAGRGLQLLFYSVGIGQISSEVPQNLSASRPQDRQFILSSKKLLLSDSGFYLCAWGPGQIYEQYFGPGTRLTVT.

The genes are TRBV5-5 and TRBJ1-6; possible D gene TRBD1, 6 bases. Trimming cost V 2 bases and J 0 bases, with 21 bases left between them. The germline gives CDR1 SGHKS, CDR2 YYEKEE (reference sequence). This CDR3 has 20 amino acids. The CDR3 DNA reads as TGTGCCAGCAGCTTCTTAGTAGTGGACAGCAGGAGCTCCTATAATTCACCCCTCCACTTT. This translates into CASSFLVVDSRSSYNSPLHF.

The genes are TRBV6-2 or TRBV6-3 and TRBJ2-3; 11 bases agree with TRBD1. The CDR3 is made up of 14 amino acids. The germline V gene encodes CDR1 MNHEY and CDR2 SVGEGT. Germline trimming cut 1 base from V and 8 bases from J; bases unmatched to any gene: 2. The CDR3 here is CASSYLDRGRTQYF. DNA of the CDR3: TGTGCCAGCAGTTACTTGGACAGGGGGCGTACGCAGTATTTT.

Here the CDR3 reads CASSSQGAGVWNTEAFF. The CDR3 DNA reads as TGTGCCAGCAGTTCACAGGGGGCCGGGGTTTGGAACACTGAAGCTTTCTTT. The rearrangement links TRBV2 to TRBJ1-1, with 9 bases matching TRBD1. Germline V lookup: CDR1 SNHLY, CDR2 FYNNEI. Losses at the gene ends were 5 bases for V and 1 base for J; bases not matched to a gene: 11. This CDR3 is 17 amino acids long.

The chain carries TRBV4-1 and TRBJ2-7; D possibly corresponds to TRBD2 (5 bases). The V end was cut by 4 bases, the J end by 2 bases, with 9 bases between. The germline CDR1 and CDR2 sequences are MGHRA and YSYEKL. The CDR3 runs 13 residues. CDR3 sequence reads: CASSRGLTYEQYF. CDR3 coding DNA: TGCGCCAGCAGCCGCGGACTCACCTACGAGCAGTACTTC.

This chain joins TRBV3-1 (or the pseudogene TRBV3-2) and TRBJ2-2; a weak D match, TRBD2 (7 bases). Germline CDR1 and CDR2: LGHDT and YNNKEL (reference sequence). This CDR3 contains 15 residues. The V end was cut by 4 bases, the J end by 7 bases, with 16 bases between. The CDR3 loop reads CASSLSGGENGELFF. CDR3 sequence (DNA): TGTGCCAGCAGCCTCTCGGGGGGCGAGAACGGGGAGCTGTTTTTT.

J is TRBJ2-3 and V is TRBV7-2; 7 bases are shared with TRBD1. V lost 5 bases and J lost 1; bases outside the gene matches: 9. CDR1 and CDR2 (germline): SGHTA, FQGNSA. This CDR3 spans 16 amino acids. The CDR3 region is CASSQDRARGTDTQYF. The DNA for the CDR3 is TGTGCCAGCAGCCAAGACAGGGCTAGGGGCACAGATACGCAGTATTTT.